This T cell receptor (beta chain) originates from a study of blood T cells in healthy people across ages. Whole-study findings and limits: Any changes in expanded clonotypes were possibly confounded, as donor CMV status remained unknown. Per million T cells, TCR beta diversity dropped roughly linearly as age increased.

V lost 5 bases to trimming and J lost 6 bases; unmatched junction nucleotides: 9. This CDR3 has 15 amino acids. Next came a second PCR, run for about 7 to 12 cycles, which used a sample-barcoded 5' primer along with a J-beta primer mix. Each cDNA molecule received a tag from a template-switch adaptor that had 12 random nucleotides. Samples each returned at least 2.5 million CDR3-containing paired-end reads. TCRdb redid the calling of the 5' RACE reads with MiXCR, one entry per CDR3 protein. Seen here are about 1.5 million distinct CDR3 sequences, about 40% observed once, and the top ten hold less than 8%. Concerning this clonotype itself: Its antigen remains unknown.

This receptor was taken from a woman under 30 in good health. The sequencing sample was made of blood. The chain links TRBV12-3 or TRBV12-4 to TRBJ2-1; 8 nucleotides agree with TRBD1. The CDR3 loop reads CASSLDRGEGNEQFF. The CDR3 DNA is TGTGCCAGCAGTCTCGACAGGGGTGAGGGCAATGAGCAGTTCTTC.